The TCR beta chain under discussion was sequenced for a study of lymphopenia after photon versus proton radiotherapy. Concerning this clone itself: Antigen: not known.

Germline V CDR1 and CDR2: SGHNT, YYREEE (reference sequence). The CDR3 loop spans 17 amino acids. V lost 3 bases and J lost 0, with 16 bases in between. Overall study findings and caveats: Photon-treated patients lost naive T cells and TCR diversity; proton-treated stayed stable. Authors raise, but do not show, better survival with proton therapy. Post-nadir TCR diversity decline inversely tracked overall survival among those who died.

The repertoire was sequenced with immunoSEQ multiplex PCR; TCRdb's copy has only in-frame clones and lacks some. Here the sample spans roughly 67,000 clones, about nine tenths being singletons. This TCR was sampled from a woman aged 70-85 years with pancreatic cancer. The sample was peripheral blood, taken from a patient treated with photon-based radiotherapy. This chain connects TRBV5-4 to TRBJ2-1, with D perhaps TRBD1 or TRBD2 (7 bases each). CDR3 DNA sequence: TGTGCCAGCAGCTCCCGGGGAGGGGGCAACTCCTACAATGAGCAGTTCTTC. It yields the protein CASSSRGGGNSYNEQFF.